A selection of T cell receptor beta chains follows, all from one sample in a study of blood T cells in healthy people across ages. One entry per CDR3 protein, called by TCRdb with MiXCR from the 5' RACE reads. This table holds 850,000 or so distinct CDR3 sequences, 25% to 30% found once. Sequenced input: blood. These receptors were taken from a woman at least 80 years old in good health. CDR3s include the opening cysteine and the closing phenylalanine or tryptophan. A D gene is named only where the DNA matches it firmly. Not all rows give a size; the values are once, few, many and, for expanded clones, a class.

cdr3_length	v_call	clone_size	j_call	d_call	cdr3_nt	cdr3_aa
15	TRBV6-1	.	TRBJ1-2	.	TGTGCCAGCAGTGAATCGCCAGGGGTGACCTATGGCTACACCTTC	CASSESPGVTYGYTF
15	TRBV3-1	.	TRBJ1-1	.	TGTGCCAGCAGCCTACTGGGACACCCAAACACTGAAGCTTTCTTT	CASSLLGHPNTEAFF
17	TRBV3-1	.	TRBJ1-2	.	TGTGCCAGCAGCCCGACTCTCACAGGGAGCCCCTCCTACGGCTACACCTTC	CASSPTLTGSPSYGYTF
12	TRBV5-6	few	TRBJ1-2	.	TGTGCCAGCAGCTTTGCAGACGGTGGCTACACCTTC	CASSFADGGYTF
15	TRBV6-6	many	TRBJ1-2	TRBD1	TGTGCCAGCAGTTCAGATACGGACAGGGGTTACGGCTACACCTTC	CASSSDTDRGYGYTF
19	TRBV6-1	many	TRBJ2-6	.	TGTGCCAGCACCCCTCTGGGACGGTGGGAATACTCTGGGGCCAACGTCCTGACTTTC	CASTPLGRWEYSGANVLTF
13	TRBV20-1	many	TRBJ1-1	.	TGCAGTGCTGGACATGTAACGAACACTGAAGCTTTCTTT	CSAGHVTNTEAFF
13	TRBV4-3	.	TRBJ1-4	.	TGCGCCAGCGGCCAAGATTTTTCGGAAAAACTGTTTTTT	CASGQDFSEKLFF
12	TRBV20-1	.	TRBJ1-1	.	TGCAGTGCTAGAGATGAAGAGGGTCGGGCTTTCTTT	CSARDEEGRAFF
15	TRBV12-3/TRBV12-4	.	TRBJ1-4	.	TGTGCCAGCAGTTTATCGGGAACAACTAATGAAAAACTGTTTTTT	CASSLSGTTNEKLFF
15	TRBV27	.	TRBJ2-1	.	TGTGCCAGCAGTTTCAGGCCGGACCCTCCCAATGAGCAGTTCTTC	CASSFRPDPPNEQFF
14	TRBV29-1	many	TRBJ2-1	TRBD2	TGCAGCGTTGTCAGGACTAGCGGGGTCAATGAGCAGTTCTTC	CSVVRTSGVNEQFF
17	TRBV20-1	few	TRBJ1-2	TRBD1	TGCAGTGCTAGTAGTCGGGACAGGGGAATAATAGACTATGGCTACACCTTC	CSASSRDRGIIDYGYTF
17	TRBV12-3/TRBV12-4	.	TRBJ1-5	.	TGTGCCAGTGATACCCTGACGGGTCCCAAAATTAATCAGCCCCAGCATTTT	CASDTLTGPKINQPQHF
12	TRBV7-9	many	TRBJ1-2	.	TGTGCCAGCAGTAACGGGGACTATGGCTACACCTTC	CASSNGDYGYTF
11	TRBV6-2/TRBV6-3	many	TRBJ1-2	.	TGTGCCTCCAGCGGGGGGCCTGGCTACACCTTC	CASSGGPGYTF
15	TRBV4-3	many	TRBJ1-6	TRBD1	TGCGCCAGCAGCCAGGAGACAGGGTTGAATTCACCCCTCCACTTT	CASSQETGLNSPLHF
15	TRBV25-1	.	TRBJ2-2	.	TGTGCCAGCAGTGAAACAGGCCCGAGAACCGGGGAGCTGTTTTTT	CASSETGPRTGELFF
14	TRBV7-2	many	TRBJ1-2	.	TGTGCCAGCAGTGGGACACCCAGTAACTATGGCTACACCTTC	CASSGTPSNYGYTF
18	TRBV12-3/TRBV12-4	.	TRBJ2-3	TRBD2	TGTGCCAGCGCGACCGGGACTAGCGGGGGACTTAGCACAGATGCGGAGTATTTT	CASATGTSGGLSTDAEYF
17	TRBV6-2/TRBV6-3	.	TRBJ2-6	.	TGTGCCAGCAGTTCCTACCGACGGTTCTCTGGGGCCAACGTCCTGACTTTC	CASSSYRRFSGANVLTF
13	TRBV7-3	.	TRBJ1-2	.	TGTGCCAGCGGTGAAGGGCCGAACTATGGCTACACCTTC	CASGEGPNYGYTF
14	TRBV27	many	TRBJ2-1	.	TGTGCCAGCAGTTTATGGGGTACGGAGAATGAGCAGTTCTTC	CASSLWGTENEQFF
15	TRBV5-4	.	TRBJ1-6	.	TGTGCCAGCAGCTTGGCCAAGGCAGGGAATTCACCCCTCCACTTT	CASSLAKAGNSPLHF
15	TRBV27	many	TRBJ1-2	TRBD1	TGTGCCAGCAGCGACAGGGGGTTAGCTAACTATGGCTACACCTTC	CASSDRGLANYGYTF
14	TRBV7-3	.	TRBJ2-3	TRBD2	TGTGCCAGCGGATTGACTAGCGGCACAGATACGCAGTATTTT	CASGLTSGTDTQYF